This TCR beta chain came from a study of T cells in Graves' hyperthyroidism and ophthalmopathy. Amplified TCR beta CDR3 regions came from RNA transcripts. HTBI primers were the set used in a first-round RT-PCR of the TCR CDR3. TCRdb ran MiXCR on the multiplex PCR reads and lists one entry per CDR3 protein. Of more than 500,000 distinct CDR3 sequences listed, 35% to 50% are singletons. This clonotype was recorded many times. Its target is unknown. Uncontrolled infection, other autoimmune disease, pregnancy or lactation led to exclusion. This CDR3 has 14 residues. Deletions cut 0 bases from V and 7 bases from J, with 9 bases between. CDR1 and CDR2 (germline): WSHSY, SAAADI. Notes on the study in general: Prediction of ophthalmopathy progression came a median 6.5 months pre-onset. The authors' 13 V-J model separated ophthalmopathy from stable hyperthyroidism.

Sequencing input: peripheral blood or thyroid tissue (not recorded which). This TCR was recovered from an adult woman with Graves' disease, either hyperthyroidism or ophthalmopathy (not recorded which). The V call is TRBV10-2, the J call TRBJ2-2, with D unresolved. DNA of the CDR3: TGCGCCAGCAGTGAGTCTTCGGTTAGCGGGGAGCTGTTTTTT. Residues: CASSESSVSGELFF.